This T cell receptor beta chain comes out of a study of shared clonotypes between healthy human individuals. The assay ran at deep level. Measured with immunoSEQ multiplex PCR; TCRdb has only the in-frame clones, and not every one. The sample shows 1 million to 1.2 million clones, 70% to 85% of them seen only once. On this clone itself: Its antigen is unknown.

Germline V gives CDR1 SEHNR, CDR2 FQNEAQ (reference sequence). The CDR3 totals 14 residues. V was trimmed by 6 bases and J by 2 bases, leaving 13 bases between them. Study results and limitations: Tissue TCR repertoires likely differ from these blood-only repertoires.

Sequenced input: memory CD4+ T cells from PBMCs. Subset of the sample: CD45RA-negative fraction. The chain couples TRBV7-9 to TRBJ1-1, with D tentatively TRBD1 (5 bases). The receptor comes from a man between 18 and 35 years old in good health. Some clones in this sample may be carry-over from other donors' samples. The CDR3 DNA sequence: TGTGCCAGCAGATCATCCAGGGTAAACACTGAAGCTTTCTTT. Amino acid sequence: CASRSSRVNTEAFF.